The clone carrying this T cell receptor beta chain was observed a few times. Its target is not known. The sample comes from a study of beta chain features in type 1 diabetes. The CDR3 consists of 15 residues. The junction had 2 bases not matched to a gene; V was cut back by 0 bases and J by 2 bases. Germline V gene lookup returns CDR1 KGHSH and CDR2 LQKENI. Whole-study results and caveats: Type 1 diabetes patients had TCRB CDR3s that were shorter (moderately but significantly so) in all four CD4+ subsets.

The study reverse transcribed the entire isolated RNA, so it sequenced expressed TCRB transcripts. Measured with immunoSEQ multiplex PCR; TCRdb has only the in-frame clones, and not every one. This table holds roughly 180,000 clones, 7.8% found once. Source material: central memory CD4+ T cells from blood. The receptor was isolated from a woman in her thirties or forties with type 1 diabetes. The chain is built from TRBV18 and TRBJ1-2; TRBD1 matches 8 bases. CDR3 in DNA: TGTGCCAGCTCACCACCTGGACAGGGAAACTATGGCTACACCTTC. Its protein is CASSPPGQGNYGYTF.